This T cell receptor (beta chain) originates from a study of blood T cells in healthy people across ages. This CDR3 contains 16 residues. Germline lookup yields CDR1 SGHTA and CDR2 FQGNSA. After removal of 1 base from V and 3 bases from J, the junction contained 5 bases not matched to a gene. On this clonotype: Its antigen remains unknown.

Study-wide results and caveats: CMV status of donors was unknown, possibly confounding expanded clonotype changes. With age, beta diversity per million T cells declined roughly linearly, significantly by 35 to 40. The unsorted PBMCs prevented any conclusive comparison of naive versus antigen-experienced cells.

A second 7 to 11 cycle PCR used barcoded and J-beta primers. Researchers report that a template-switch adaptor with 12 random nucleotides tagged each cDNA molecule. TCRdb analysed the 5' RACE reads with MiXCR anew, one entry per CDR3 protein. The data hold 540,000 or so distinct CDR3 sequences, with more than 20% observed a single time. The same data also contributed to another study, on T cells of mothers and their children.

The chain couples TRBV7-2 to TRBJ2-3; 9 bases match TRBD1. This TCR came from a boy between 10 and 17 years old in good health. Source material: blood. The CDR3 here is CASSLVYRGRTDTQYF. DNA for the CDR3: TGTGCCAGCAGCTTAGTCTACAGGGGGCGTACAGATACGCAGTATTTT.